One and the same sample provided the 14 T cell receptor beta chains below, sequenced in a study of Graves' ophthalmopathy and Graves' hyperthyroidism. Scientists amplified the TCR beta CDR3 regions from RNA transcripts. First-round RT-PCR used HTBI primers; second-round multiplex PCR followed. TCRdb passed the multiplex PCR reads through MiXCR, listing each CDR3 protein once. The table shows 600,000 to 950,000 distinct CDR3 sequences, with around 40% occurring only once. The sample consisted of peripheral blood. The receptors derive from an adult man with Graves' ophthalmopathy.

This chain connects TRBV2 to TRBJ2-5, with 9 bases that match TRBD2. Looked up from germline, CDR1 is SNHLY and CDR2 is FYNNEI. Losses at the gene ends were 7 bases for V and 3 bases for J; bases not matched to a gene: 6. The length of the CDR3 is 14 residues. For the CDR3, the DNA is TGTGCCAGCAAACCCCAGCGGGGGGAAGAGACCCAGTACTTC. Translating gives CASKPQRGEETQYF.

The rearrangement links TRBV7-2 to TRBJ1-1; D may be TRBD1 (5 bases). Germline V CDR1 and CDR2: SGHTA, FQGNSA. The CDR3 is made up of 16 amino acids. V was trimmed by 5 bases and J by 2 bases, leaving 18 bases between them. The CDR3 nucleotides are TGTGCCAGCAGCCCCGCGGGGACTAGCGGTAACACTGAAGCTTTCTTT. Encoded protein: CASSPAGTSGNTEAFF.

The V and J genes are TRBV20-1 and TRBJ2-5; 11 nucleotides align to TRBD2. V lost 8 bases and J lost 0; bases outside the gene matches: 8. Germline lookup yields CDR1 DFQATT and CDR2 SNEGSKA (reference sequence). The CDR3 is made up of 15 amino acids. The CDR3 region is CSLLLLAGDQETQYF. CDR3 nucleotides: TGCAGTCTACTCCTACTAGCGGGAGACCAAGAGACCCAGTACTTC.

The table lists this clonotype with many counts. J is TRBJ1-1 and V is TRBV19; no reliable D call. Deletions cut 7 bases from V and 1 base from J, with 10 bases between. Germline V lookup: CDR1 LNHDA, CDR2 SQIVND (reference sequence). This CDR3 has 13 amino acids. In DNA form, the CDR3 reads TGTGCCAGTACCCTCGTAAGGAACACTGAAGCTTTCTTT. It codes for CASTLVRNTEAFF. Supplemented by reference TRBV19 and TRBJ1-1, the full variable domain reads DGGITQSPKYLFRKEGQNVTLSCEQNLNHDAMYWYRQDPGQGLRLIYYSQIVNDFQKGDIAEGYSVSREKKESFPLTVTSAQKNPTAFYLCASTLVRNTEAFFGQGTRLTVV.

This chain joins TRBV9 and TRBJ1-1, with no clear D. Between the trimmed V and J ends, which lost 3 bases and 5 bases, there was a span of 20 bases. Germline lookup yields CDR1 SGDLS and CDR2 YYNGEE. This CDR3 region has 16 residues. CDR3 nucleotides: TGTGCCAGCAGCGCCCGGGGTACCGGTCAAGAGACTGAAGCTTTCTTT. Translating it yields CASSARGTGQETEAFF.

Concerning this clonotype itself: In this CDR3 the conserved last residue, phenylalanine or tryptophan, is missing, so a read error is likely. Because the CDR3's place on the DNA is in doubt, the DNA is left out and the CDR3 is given as listed by TCRdb. The V call is TRBV10-3, the J call TRBJ1-2. The germline gives CDR1 ENHRY, CDR2 SYGVKD. The CDR3 extends over 11 residues, inclusive of both ends. The CDR3 loop reads CATVQRTANSY.

Ten or more counts support this clonotype. The gene calls are TRBV15 and TRBJ1-5, with D unclear. Trimming shortened V by 1 base and J by 4 bases, and 5 bases separated the two germline ends. The CDR3 totals 13 residues. The germline V gene encodes CDR1 LNHNV and CDR2 YYDKDF (reference sequence). CDR3 region: CATSRGGNQPQHF. CDR3 bases: TGTGCCACCAGCAGAGGGGGTAATCAGCCCCAGCATTTT.

The chain combines TRBV2 with TRBJ1-3; unclear D gene. V was shortened by 2 bases and J by 0 bases, with 11 bases between the two germline ends. The CDR3 sequence is 16 residues long. Germline V CDR1 and CDR2: SNHLY, FYNNEI. The CDR3 coding sequence is TGTGCCAGCAGTGAATGGGGAATGAGCTCTGGAAACACCATATATTTT. Protein product: CASSEWGMSSGNTIYF.

V and J are TRBV2 and TRBJ2-7; tentative D call: TRBD2 (6 bases). The CDR3 sequence is 14 residues long. The V and J ends lost 2 bases and 3 bases respectively, with 11 bases between them. Per germline, CDR1 SNHLY and CDR2 FYNNEI. CDR3 protein: CASSESGGDYEQYF. In nucleotides, the CDR3 is TGTGCCAGCAGTGAATCCGGGGGTGACTACGAGCAGTACTTC. Full variable domain (rest looked up from reference TRBV2 and TRBJ2-7): EPEVTQTPSHQVTQMGQEVILRCVPISNHLYFYWYRQILGQKVEFLVSFYNNEISEKSEIFDDQFSVERPDGSNFTLKIRSTKLEDSAMYFCASSESGGDYEQYFGPGTRLTVT.

Regarding this clonotype: This may be a read error, as it is one base from a much larger clone. The CDR3 does not end in the conserved phenylalanine or tryptophan, so this is likely a read error. This chain uses TRBV19 with TRBJ1-1; tentatively, D is TRBD1 (6 bases). V lost 5 bases and J 4 bases, leaving 11 bases between the germline ends. This CDR3 is 13 amino acids long. The germline CDR1 and CDR2 sequences are LNHDA and SQIVND (reference sequence). In DNA, the CDR3 is TGTGCCAGTAGTGCCCGACAGGTCACTGAAGCTTTCTCT. Translation gives CASSARQVTEAFS.

This sequence joins TRBV9 and TRBJ2-7; no reliable D call. The CDR3 spans 15 residues. Germline V CDR1 and CDR2: SGDLS, YYNGEE. V lost 3 bases and J 1 base, leaving 14 bases between the germline ends. The CDR3 nucleotides read TGTGCCAGCAGCGCCGCCGAGGTCCTGTCCTACGAGCAGTACTTC. Protein sequence: CASSAAEVLSYEQYF.

To note about this clonotype: At one boundary the junction diverges from the germline segment, which might be a read error. The V call is TRBV7-9, the J call TRBJ2-6; no clear D. Germline V gene sequence: CDR1 SEHNR, CDR2 FQNEAQ (reference sequence). This CDR3 has 11 amino acids. Here the CDR3 reads CASSFARPEAF. In DNA form, the CDR3 reads TGTGCCAGCAGCTTCGCGCGACCTGAAGCTTTC.

This sequence joins TRBV7-9 and TRBJ2-5; weak D call: TRBD2 (5 bases). In germline, CDR1 is SEHNR, CDR2 FQNEAQ (reference sequence). The CDR3 runs to 16 residues. Trimming left V 0 bases short and J 1 base short, with 12 bases between. The CDR3, as DNA: TGTGCCAGCAGCTTAGCACAGACTACGACCCAAGAGACCCAGTACTTC. This translates into CASSLAQTTTQETQYF. Full variable domain (outside the CDR3, taken from reference TRBV7-9 and TRBJ2-5): DTGVSQNPRHKITKRGQNVTFRCDPISEHNRLYWYRQTLGQGPEFLTYFQNEAQLEKSRLLSDRFSAERPKGSFSTLEIQRTEQGDSAMYLCASSLAQTTTQETQYFGPGTRLLVL.

As for this clonotype: This may come from a read error, since a much larger clone is one base off. This chain connects TRBV19 to TRBJ2-5; D is unclear. Germline V gives CDR1 LNHDA, CDR2 SQIVND (reference sequence). The CDR3 length is 14 residues. Deletions cut 3 bases from V and 3 bases from J, with 11 bases between. CDR3 region: CASSIRSWEETQYF. In DNA form, the CDR3 reads TGTGCCAGTAGTATTCGGTCTTGGGAAGAGACCCAGTACTTC.